The 27 T cell receptor beta chains below come from one sample, sequenced in a study of cytomegalovirus exposure and HLA in healthy donors. Both 60 Vbeta primers and 13 Jbeta primers went into the PCR. Assay: immunoSEQ multiplex PCR; the TCRdb copy retains only in-frame clones and omits some. The sample includes about 200,000 clones, about 85% of them seen just once. The material sequenced was PBMCs. The source of these receptors is a male donor in good health and CMV-seropositive.

The rearrangement links TRBV4-3 to TRBJ1-6; 7 bases align to TRBD1. Per the germline V gene, CDR1 is LGHNA and CDR2 is YSLEER. This CDR3 is built from 15 residues. The V segment lost 3 bases and the J segment 10 bases; nucleotides outside the gene matches: 9. For the CDR3, the DNA is TGCGCCAGCAGCCACTATGACAGGGAACACTCACCCCTCCACTTT. It translates to CASSHYDREHSPLHF.

The CDR3 loop is CASWTGYTGELFF. The DNA of the CDR3 is TGTGCCAGCTGGACAGGGTACACCGGGGAGCTGTTTTTT. The chain couples TRBV28 to TRBJ2-2, with 8 positions matching TRBD1. The CDR3 contains 13 residues. Trimming took 8 bases from V and 3 from J; bases not matched to a gene: 2. Germline V gene lookup returns CDR1 MDHEN and CDR2 SYDVKM.

This chain joins TRBV7-9 and TRBJ1-2; 7 bases align to TRBD1. V was clipped by 5 bases and J by 9 bases; unmatched bases: 6. Looked up from germline, CDR1 is SEHNR and CDR2 is FQNEAQ (reference sequence). The CDR3 spans 12 residues. CDR3 residues: CASSPLGQRYTF. Here the CDR3 DNA reads TGTGCCAGCAGCCCCCTGGGACAGCGCTACACCTTC.

CDR3 DNA sequence: TGTGCCAGCAGCTCTCTTGGACAGGGGATCGACGAGCAGTACTTC. Its translation: CASSSLGQGIDEQYF. The rearrangement uses TRBV6-5 and TRBJ2-7; TRBD1 agrees at 9 bases. V was pared by 6 bases and J by 5 bases, with 11 bases of the junction left unmatched. There are 15 residues in the CDR3. The germline CDR1 and CDR2 sequences are MNHEY and SVGAGI.

The J gene is TRBJ2-7, the V gene TRBV5-1, with D possibly being TRBD2 (5 bases). CDR1 and CDR2 from the germline V gene are SGHRS and YFSETQ. The CDR3 runs to 14 residues. Trimming removed 2 bases at V and 0 bases at J, with 9 bases between. The CDR3 nucleotides read TGCGCCAGCAGCTTATACGGACTCTCCTACGAGCAGTACTTC. Amino acid sequence: CASSLYGLSYEQYF.

The CDR3 reads CASSPGGLQETQYF. DNA of the CDR3: TGTGCCAGTAGTCCGGGGGGATTACAAGAGACCCAGTACTTC. The V and J genes are TRBV19 and TRBJ2-5, with TRBD2 matching 7 bases. Germline V gene lookup returns CDR1 LNHDA and CDR2 SQIVND (reference sequence). V shed 5 bases, J shed 2 bases, and the junction held 5 bases outside the gene matches. The CDR3 sequence is 14 residues long. The complete variable domain, with remaining parts taken from reference TRBV19 and TRBJ2-5, reads DGGITQSPKYLFRKEGQNVTLSCEQNLNHDAMYWYRQDPGQGLRLIYYSQIVNDFQKGDIAEGYSVSREKKESFPLTVTSAQKNPTAFYLCASSPGGLQETQYFGPGTRLLVL.

As regards this clone: The junction departs from the called germline gene at one end, perhaps through a read error. V usage is TRBV29-1 and J usage is TRBJ2-3; D possibly corresponds to TRBD1 (6 bases). This CDR3 has 12 residues. Germline assignment: CDR1 SQVTM and CDR2 ANQGSEA. The CDR3 DNA follows: TGCAGCGCTGAACAGGGAACAGATACGCAGTATTTT. Translating gives CSAEQGTDTQYF.

The CDR3 spells CASSLAQGLAGERLETQYF. CDR3 bases: TGTGCCAGCAGCTTAGCGCAGGGACTAGCGGGGGAACGATTGGAGACCCAGTACTTC. The chain is built from TRBV7-2 and TRBJ2-5, with 14 bases fitting TRBD2. Germline trimming cut 0 bases from V and 5 bases from J; bases unmatched to any gene: 11. This CDR3 has 19 amino acids. Per the germline V gene, CDR1 is SGHTA and CDR2 is FQGNSA.

This rearrangement joins TRBV9 to TRBJ1-4, with D perhaps TRBD1 (5 bases). The germline V gene has CDR1 SGDLS and CDR2 YYNGEE. V lost 4 bases and J lost 0, with 10 bases in between. This CDR3 region has 15 residues. CDR3 protein: CASSFSGTTNEKLFF. The CDR3 DNA reads as TGTGCCAGCAGCTTTTCAGGGACAACTAATGAAAAACTGTTTTTT.

The chain uses TRBV2 and TRBJ1-5; D is uncertain. The V gene lost 8 bases and the J gene lost 3 bases, with 11 bases spanning the gap. The CDR3 extends over 13 amino acids. Germline lookup yields CDR1 SNHLY and CDR2 FYNNEI. The CDR3 nucleotides read TGTGCCAGCCTTTACAGCCCCAATCAGCCCCAGCATTTT. This gives the protein CASLYSPNQPQHF.

The chain combines TRBV19 with TRBJ1-5, with 7 bases aligning to TRBD1. After removal of 7 bases from V and 1 base from J, the junction contained 4 bases not matched to a gene. Per the germline V gene, CDR1 is LNHDA and CDR2 is SQIVND (reference sequence). The CDR3 totals 14 residues. The CDR3 coding sequence is TGTGCCAGTACCGACAGGGTCAGCAATCAGCCCCAGCATTTT. Translation gives CASTDRVSNQPQHF.

V gene TRBV7-6 combines with J gene TRBJ2-4, with TRBD1 matching over 8 bases. Per germline, CDR1 SGHVS and CDR2 FNYEAQ. The CDR3 totals 13 residues. Trimming removed 0 bases from V and 8 bases from J; junction bases left unmatched: 0. CDR3: CASSLARGHIQYF. The CDR3 nucleotides read TGTGCCAGCAGCTTAGCCAGGGGGCACATTCAGTACTTC.

The chain combines TRBV6-6 with TRBJ1-4; D is possibly TRBD1 (6 bases). Germline values: CDR1 MNHNY, CDR2 SVGAGI (reference sequence). V lost 6 bases and J lost 3, with 11 bases in between. This CDR3 comprises 14 residues. The CDR3 protein is CASRSQGSNEKLFF. The CDR3 DNA reads as TGTGCCAGCAGATCACAGGGATCTAATGAAAAACTGTTTTTT.

This clone was picked up a small number of times. This rearrangement joins TRBV19 to TRBJ2-3; D is possibly TRBD2 (5 bases). Per the germline V gene, CDR1 is LNHDA and CDR2 is SQIVND (reference sequence). This CDR3 contains 15 residues. Trimming took off 5 bases at V and 1 base at J, with 13 bases between the two ends. The CDR3 DNA follows: TGTGCCAGTAGTGTATATCTCGGGGGCACAGATACGCAGTATTTT. Translating it yields CASSVYLGGTDTQYF. Looking up the rest from reference TRBV19 and TRBJ2-3 gives the full variable domain: DGGITQSPKYLFRKEGQNVTLSCEQNLNHDAMYWYRQDPGQGLRLIYYSQIVNDFQKGDIAEGYSVSREKKESFPLTVTSAQKNPTAFYLCASSVYLGGTDTQYFGPGTRLTVL.

The chain links TRBV27 to TRBJ2-7; TRBD2 aligns across 7 bases. Germline loops: CDR1 MNHEY, CDR2 SMNVEV (reference sequence). The CDR3 consists of 14 residues. V trimming: 8 bases; J trimming: 3 bases; junction bases outside the gene matches: 10. CDR3 region: CASGLLATHYEQYF. CDR3 DNA sequence: TGTGCCAGCGGGTTACTAGCGACGCACTACGAGCAGTACTTC.

This clone showed up just once. The chain couples TRBV7-3 to TRBJ2-7, with a weak D call TRBD1 (6 bases). Trimming removed 5 bases from V and 2 bases from J, with 19 bases in between. Germline CDR1 and CDR2: SGHTA and FQGTGA. CDR3 length equals 16 residues. The CDR3 here is CASSPLTGIFPYEQYF. In DNA, the CDR3 is TGTGCCAGCAGCCCCCTCACAGGGATCTTTCCCTACGAGCAGTACTTC.

The chain has TRBV6-1 and TRBJ2-4; D is possibly TRBD1 (6 bases). Looked up from germline, CDR1 is MNHNS and CDR2 is SASEGT. The CDR3 is made up of 15 amino acids. V gave up 2 bases and J gave up 4 bases, with 12 bases separating them. CDR3 DNA: TGTGCCAGCAGTGAAATGGGTAGGGGGAAAAACATTCAGTACTTC. Translated, it gives CASSEMGRGKNIQYF.

V usage is TRBV30 and J usage is TRBJ2-1; D not certain. Germline CDR1 GTSNPN, CDR2 SVGIG (reference sequence). The ends were cut back, 2 bases at V and 7 bases at J, with 15 bases in the middle. The length of the CDR3 is 14 residues. The CDR3 sequence: CAWSPLVLGNEQFF. The CDR3 nucleotides read TGTGCCTGGAGTCCGCTAGTCCTTGGAAATGAGCAGTTCTTC.

J is TRBJ2-1 and V is TRBV9; unclear D gene. V was shortened by 2 bases and J by 0 bases, with 9 bases between the two germline ends. Germline V gene data show CDR1 as SGDLS and CDR2 as YYNGEE. The CDR3 runs 15 residues. For the CDR3, the DNA is TGTGCCAGCAGCGTCTTGGCTTTCTCCTACAATGAGCAGTTCTTC. Translating gives CASSVLAFSYNEQFF.

This clone showed up just once. The chain is built from TRBV7-2 and TRBJ2-7; 7 bases line up with TRBD1. The germline V gene encodes CDR1 SGHTA and CDR2 FQGNSA. This CDR3 is 14 amino acids long. V lost 4 bases to trimming and J lost 3 bases; unmatched junction nucleotides: 6. DNA of the CDR3: TGTGCCAGCAGCTCGACTTCAGGGGGCTACGAGCAGTACTTC. Encoded protein: CASSSTSGGYEQYF.

This chain uses TRBV30 with TRBJ2-7; a possible D gene is TRBD2 (6 bases). Germline-derived CDR1 and CDR2 are GTSNPN and SVGIG (reference sequence). The CDR3 is 13 amino acids. Trimming removed 5 bases from V and 6 bases from J, with 17 bases in between. The CDR3 reads CAWGAGSTPEQYF. DNA of the CDR3: TGTGCCTGGGGGGCGGGAAGTACACCCGAGCAGTACTTC. Looking up the rest from reference TRBV30 and TRBJ2-7 gives the full variable domain: SQTIHQWPATLVQPVGSPLSLECTVEGTSNPNLYWYRQAAGRGLQLLFYSVGIGQISSEVPQNLSASRPQDRQFILSSKKLLLSDSGFYLCAWGAGSTPEQYFGPGTRLTVT.

The chain uses TRBV6-1 and TRBJ1-2; TRBD1 might be the D (5 bases). The CDR3 sequence is 16 residues long. CDR1 is MNHNS and CDR2 is SASEGT in the germline V gene. The germline V and J ends were trimmed by 3 bases and 5 bases, with 19 bases remaining between them. The DNA of the CDR3 is TGTGCCAGCAGTGATCCAGTGATTTCAGGGACTTATGGCTACACCTTC. This translates into CASSDPVISGTYGYTF.

V and J are TRBV27 and TRBJ2-7; possible D gene TRBD2, 5 bases. Per germline, CDR1 MNHEY and CDR2 SMNVEV (reference sequence). Trimming removed 2 bases at V and 4 bases at J, with 15 bases between. This CDR3 contains 15 residues. The CDR3 sequence is CASSLTGSGSYEQYF. The CDR3 DNA follows: TGTGCCAGCAGTTTAACGGGATCGGGCTCTTACGAGCAGTACTTC.

This chain uses TRBV7-2 with TRBJ1-1; D perhaps matches TRBD1 (5 bases). V lost 1 base and J lost 5, with 11 bases in between. Germline CDR1 is SGHTA and CDR2 is FQGNSA. This CDR3 has 14 amino acids. In nucleotides, the CDR3 is TGTGCCAGCAGCTTAGGATGGGGGGAGACTGAAGCTTTCTTT. Amino acid sequence: CASSLGWGETEAFF.

The chain uses TRBV11-2 and TRBJ2-7; 8 nucleotides agree with TRBD2. The germline V gene has CDR1 SGHAT and CDR2 FQNNGV. J gave up 5 bases and V 5 bases, and 8 bases lay outside the gene matches. This CDR3 spans 14 amino acids. CDR3 sequence: CASSLSGGRHEQYF. CDR3 DNA sequence: TGTGCCAGCAGCCTAAGCGGGGGCAGGCACGAGCAGTACTTC.

J is TRBJ1-2 and V is TRBV5-1; 8 nucleotides align to TRBD1. With V trimmed by 9 bases and J by 8 bases, 15 bases remained unmatched. This CDR3 has 14 amino acids. CDR1 is SGHRS and CDR2 is YFSETQ in the germline V gene. The CDR3 sequence: CATTETTGGGGYTF. The CDR3, as DNA: TGCGCCACCACAGAAACTACAGGGGGTGGGGGCTACACCTTC. Variable domain in full (rest from reference TRBV5-1 and TRBJ1-2): KAGVTQTPRYLIKTRGQQVTLSCSPISGHRSVSWYQQTPGQGLQFLFEYFSETQRNKGNFPGRFSGRQFSNSRSEMNVSTLELGDSALYLCATTETTGGGGYTFGSGTRLTVV.

This sequence joins TRBV6-5 and TRBJ1-1; D is unresolved. Germline CDR1 and CDR2: MNHEY and SVGAGI. V lost 5 bases and J lost 0, with 10 bases in between. The CDR3 runs to 14 residues. DNA for the CDR3: TGTGCCAGCAGTAAACAGCTAATGAACACTGAAGCTTTCTTT. The encoded protein is CASSKQLMNTEAFF.